The sequence of this T cell receptor beta chain was determined in a study of spatial heterogeneity in lung cancer. On the study more broadly: Sequenced follow-up PBMC samples came a median of around 26 months after resection, where available. Detected beta-chain sequences consistently exceeded alpha-chain sequences. Raw sequencing reads included, on average, more than ten appearances of each unique TCR and UMI combination.

Germline assignment: CDR1 SGHRS and CDR2 YFSETQ. The CDR3 has 15 amino acids. The V segment lost 4 bases and the J segment 5 bases; nucleotides outside the gene matches: 11. Every TCR cDNA molecule carried a tag that served as a unique molecular identifier. One entry per CDR3 protein, called by TCRdb with MiXCR from the 5' RACE reads. The sample has around 120,000 distinct CDR3 sequences, 9% to 15% seen once. Regarding time point: blood at routine non-recurrence follow-up after resection. Frozen PBMC, nontumor lung or tumor provided whole RNA, which was sequenced unsorted. This clonotype originated in a male donor with early-stage non-small cell lung cancer. This chain uses TRBV5-1 with TRBJ1-2; TRBD1 aligns across 7 bases. The sequences come from PBMCs, collected at follow-up. This chain's CDR3 is CASSPSGTAAYGYTF. The CDR3 DNA is TGCGCCAGCAGCCCGTCCGGGACAGCGGCGTATGGCTACACCTTC. Using reference TRBV5-1 and TRBJ1-2 for the parts outside the CDR3, the full variable domain is KAGVTQTPRYLIKTRGQQVTLSCSPISGHRSVSWYQQTPGQGLQFLFEYFSETQRNKGNFPGRFSGRQFSNSRSEMNVSTLELGDSALYLCASSPSGTAAYGYTFGSGTRLTVV.